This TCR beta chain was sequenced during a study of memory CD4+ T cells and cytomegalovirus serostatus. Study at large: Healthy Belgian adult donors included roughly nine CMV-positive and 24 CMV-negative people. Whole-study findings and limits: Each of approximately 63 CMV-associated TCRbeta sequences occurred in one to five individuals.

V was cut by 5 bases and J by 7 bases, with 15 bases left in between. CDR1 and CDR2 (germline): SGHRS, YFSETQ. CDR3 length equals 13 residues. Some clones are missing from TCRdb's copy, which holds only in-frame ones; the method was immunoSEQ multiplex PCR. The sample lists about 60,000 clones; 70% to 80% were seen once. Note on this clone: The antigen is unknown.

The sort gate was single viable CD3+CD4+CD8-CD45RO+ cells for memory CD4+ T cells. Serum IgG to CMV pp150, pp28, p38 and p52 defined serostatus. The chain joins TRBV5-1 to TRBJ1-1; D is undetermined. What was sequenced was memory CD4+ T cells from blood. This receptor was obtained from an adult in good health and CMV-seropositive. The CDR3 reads CASRETPASEAFF. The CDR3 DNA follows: TGCGCCAGCAGAGAAACGCCCGCGAGTGAAGCTTTCTTT.